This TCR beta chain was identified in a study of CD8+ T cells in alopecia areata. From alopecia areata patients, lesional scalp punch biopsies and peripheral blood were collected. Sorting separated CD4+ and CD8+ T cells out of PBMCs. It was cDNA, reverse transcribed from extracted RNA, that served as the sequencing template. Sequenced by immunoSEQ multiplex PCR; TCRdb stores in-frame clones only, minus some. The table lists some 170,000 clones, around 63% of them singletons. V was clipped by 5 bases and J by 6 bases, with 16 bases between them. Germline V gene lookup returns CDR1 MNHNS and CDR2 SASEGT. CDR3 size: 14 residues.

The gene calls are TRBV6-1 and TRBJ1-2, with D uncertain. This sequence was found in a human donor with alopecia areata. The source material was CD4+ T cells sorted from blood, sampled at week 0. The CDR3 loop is CASSHGPTRNGYTF. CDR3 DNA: TGTGCCAGCAGTCATGGCCCCACCCGGAATGGCTACACCTTC.